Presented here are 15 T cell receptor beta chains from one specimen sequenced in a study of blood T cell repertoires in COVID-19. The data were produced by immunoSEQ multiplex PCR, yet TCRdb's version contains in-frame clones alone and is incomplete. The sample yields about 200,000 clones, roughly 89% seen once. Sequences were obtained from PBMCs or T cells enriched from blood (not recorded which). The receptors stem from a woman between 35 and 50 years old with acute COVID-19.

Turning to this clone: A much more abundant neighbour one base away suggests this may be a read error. The chain's CDR3 is CASSTGTSTDTQYF. The CDR3 bases are TGTGCCAGCAGTACCGGGACTAGCACAGATACGCAGTATTTT. This sequence joins TRBV2 and TRBJ2-3; TRBD2 might be the D (6 bases). The CDR3 extends over 14 amino acids. Per the germline V gene, CDR1 is SNHLY and CDR2 is FYNNEI. V lost 5 bases and J 0 bases, leaving 9 bases between the germline ends.

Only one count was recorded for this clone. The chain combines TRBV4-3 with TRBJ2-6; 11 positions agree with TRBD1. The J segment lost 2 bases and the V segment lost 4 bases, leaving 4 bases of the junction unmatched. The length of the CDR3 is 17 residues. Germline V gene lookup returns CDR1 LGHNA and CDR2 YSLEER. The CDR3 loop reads CASSLRDRGAGANVLTF. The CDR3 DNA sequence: TGCGCCAGCAGCCTCCGGGACAGGGGGGCTGGGGCCAACGTCCTGACTTTC.

The CDR3 DNA reads TGTGCCAGCCCCGGGACAGGCCTCTACGAGCAGTACTTC. This translates into CASPGTGLYEQYF. The chain couples TRBV6-5 to TRBJ2-7; 8 positions agree with TRBD1. There are 13 residues in the CDR3. J lost 3 bases, V lost 8 bases, and 6 bases had no gene match. CDR1 is MNHEY, CDR2 SVGAGI, per germline.

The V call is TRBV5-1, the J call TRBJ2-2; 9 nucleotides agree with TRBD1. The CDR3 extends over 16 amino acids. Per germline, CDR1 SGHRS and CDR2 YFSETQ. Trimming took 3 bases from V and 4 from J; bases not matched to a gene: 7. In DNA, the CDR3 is TGCGCCAGCAGCTCCGGGACAGGGTCATCCACCGGGGAGCTGTTTTTT. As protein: CASSSGTGSSTGELFF.

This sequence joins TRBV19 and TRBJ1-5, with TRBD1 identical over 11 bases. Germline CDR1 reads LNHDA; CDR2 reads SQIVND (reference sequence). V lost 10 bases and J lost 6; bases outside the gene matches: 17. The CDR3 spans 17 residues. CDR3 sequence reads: CATRTGGVGDMVQPQHF. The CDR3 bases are TGTGCCACTAGGACAGGGGGCGTTGGAGATATGGTTCAGCCCCAGCATTTT. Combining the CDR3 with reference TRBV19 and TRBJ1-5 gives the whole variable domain DGGITQSPKYLFRKEGQNVTLSCEQNLNHDAMYWYRQDPGQGLRLIYYSQIVNDFQKGDIAEGYSVSREKKESFPLTVTSAQKNPTAFYLCATRTGGVGDMVQPQHFGDGTRLSIL.

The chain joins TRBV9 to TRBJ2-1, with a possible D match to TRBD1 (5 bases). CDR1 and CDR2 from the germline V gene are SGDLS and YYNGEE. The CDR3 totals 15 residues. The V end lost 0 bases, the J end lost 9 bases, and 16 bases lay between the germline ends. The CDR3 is CASSVVGFQGGEQFF. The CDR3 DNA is TGTGCCAGCAGCGTAGTTGGATTCCAGGGCGGTGAGCAGTTCTTC.

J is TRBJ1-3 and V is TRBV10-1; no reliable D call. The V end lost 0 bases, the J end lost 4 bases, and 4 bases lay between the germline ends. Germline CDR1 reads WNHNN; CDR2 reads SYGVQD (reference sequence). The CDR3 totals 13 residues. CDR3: CASSESRGNTIYF. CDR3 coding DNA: TGCGCCAGCAGTGAGTCGCGGGGAAACACCATATATTTT.

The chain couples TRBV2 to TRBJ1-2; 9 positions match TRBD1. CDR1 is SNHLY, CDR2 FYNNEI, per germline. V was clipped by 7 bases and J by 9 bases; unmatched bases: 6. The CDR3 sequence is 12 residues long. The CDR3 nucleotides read TGTGCCAGCAACCGGGACAGGGAACGCTACACCTTC. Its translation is CASNRDRERYTF.

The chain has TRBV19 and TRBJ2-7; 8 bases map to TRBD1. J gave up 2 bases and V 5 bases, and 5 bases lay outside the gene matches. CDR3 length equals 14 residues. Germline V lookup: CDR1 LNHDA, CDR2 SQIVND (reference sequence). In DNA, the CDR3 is TGTGCCAGTAGTGCCGGGACAGGCGCCTACGAGCAGTACTTC. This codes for CASSAGTGAYEQYF.

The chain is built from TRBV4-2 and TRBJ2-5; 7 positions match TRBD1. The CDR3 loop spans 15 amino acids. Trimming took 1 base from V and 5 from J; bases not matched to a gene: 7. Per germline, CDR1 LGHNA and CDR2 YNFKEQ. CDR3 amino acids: CASSQANRGMETQYF. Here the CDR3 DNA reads TGTGCCAGCAGCCAAGCGAACAGGGGCATGGAGACCCAGTACTTC.

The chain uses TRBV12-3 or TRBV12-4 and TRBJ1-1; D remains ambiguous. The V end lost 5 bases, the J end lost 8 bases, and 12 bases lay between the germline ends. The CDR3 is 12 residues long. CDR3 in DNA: TGTGCCAGCAGTACCTTCGGGAGGGAAGCTTTCTTT. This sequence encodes CASSTFGREAFF.

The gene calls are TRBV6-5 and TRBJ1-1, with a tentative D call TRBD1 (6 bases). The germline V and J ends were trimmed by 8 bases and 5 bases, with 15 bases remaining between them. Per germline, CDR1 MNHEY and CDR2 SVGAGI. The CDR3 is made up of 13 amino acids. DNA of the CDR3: TGTGCCAGCCTAATTCCCCAGGGGACTGAAGCTTTCTTT. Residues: CASLIPQGTEAFF.

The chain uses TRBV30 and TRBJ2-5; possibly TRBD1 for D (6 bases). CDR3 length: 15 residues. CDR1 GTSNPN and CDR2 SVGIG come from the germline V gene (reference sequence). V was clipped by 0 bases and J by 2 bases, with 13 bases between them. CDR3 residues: CAWSVIWTAQETQYF. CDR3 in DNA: TGTGCCTGGAGTGTAATCTGGACAGCTCAAGAGACCCAGTACTTC. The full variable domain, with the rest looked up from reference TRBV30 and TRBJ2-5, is SQTIHQWPATLVQPVGSPLSLECTVEGTSNPNLYWYRQAAGRGLQLLFYSVGIGQISSEVPQNLSASRPQDRQFILSSKKLLLSDSGFYLCAWSVIWTAQETQYFGPGTRLLVL.

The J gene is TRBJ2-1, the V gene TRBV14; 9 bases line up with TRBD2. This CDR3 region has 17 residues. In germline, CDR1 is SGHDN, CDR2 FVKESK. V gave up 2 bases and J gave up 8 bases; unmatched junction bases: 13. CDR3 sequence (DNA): TGTGCCAGCAGCCAACGTAAGCGGGAGGCCCCATGGGATGAGCAGTTCTTC. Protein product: CASSQRKREAPWDEQFF.

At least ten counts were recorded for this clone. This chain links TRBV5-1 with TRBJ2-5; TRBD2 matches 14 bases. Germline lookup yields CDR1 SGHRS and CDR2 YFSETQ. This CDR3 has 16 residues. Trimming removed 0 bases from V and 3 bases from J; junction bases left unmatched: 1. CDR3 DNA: TGCGCCAGCAGCTTGGAGACTAGCGGGGGGGAAGAGACCCAGTACTTC. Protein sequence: CASSLETSGGEETQYF.